The present T cell receptor (beta chain) was sequenced within a study of PD-L1 blockade in urothelial cancer (TCRdb year 2017). About the full investigation: Every patient began therapy in 2014 and was given atezolizumab 1,200 mg intravenously every 3 weeks. Durable clinical benefit was achieved by nine patients but not by the remaining 20. An ECOG performance status of 0 or 1 was recorded for the patients, and 0 to 3 prior chemotherapy regimens had been received by the patients. Pretreatment blood TCR-seq was available for about 27 patients, at least one posttreatment blood collection was obtained for around 25 patients, and tumor TCR-seq was available for around 25 patients. An exploratory multi-omic analysis was conducted of the somatic, immune and clinical correlates of response to PD-L1 blockade with atezolizumab in urothelial cancer. Blood samples were analyzed at 3 weeks after treatment start (second dose) and at 6 weeks after treatment start. Blood samples yielded a median of around 150,000 T cells and roughly 80,000 unique TCRs, with median clonality 0.080. Twenty-five of 29 patients were identified as males with urothelial cancer of bladder origin, and a prior smoking history was reported by 18 of 29 patients. TCR sequencing covered pretreatment tumor samples and matched, serially collected peripheral blood taken before and after atezolizumab treatment. Durable clinical benefit was defined as progression-free survival longer than 6 months, and TCR features were also tested against progression-free and overall survival. In the same patients who had TCR sequencing, pretreatment tumors also underwent whole exome sequencing and RNA sequencing. Results the study describes overall, beyond this receptor: Because the sample size was small (n ≈ 31) and many exploratory analyses were performed, the results are intended to be hypothesis-generating. Patients with durable benefit showed greater expansion of tumor-associated TCR clones in peripheral blood 3 weeks after starting treatment (n ≈ 20, p = 0.022). Improved progression-free and overall survival was found to be associated with pretreatment peripheral blood TCR clonality below the median.

Synthetic TCR analog templates were spiked into each PCR so that absolute template abundance could be estimated from read counts. The immunoSEQ assay was used to amplify TCRbeta CDR3 regions from genomic DNA with bias-controlled V and J gene primers. Sequencing of rearranged TCRbeta segments was done at approximately 20X coverage. The published analysis was carried out like this. Clustering was used to correct sequencing errors, and CDR3s were annotated against IMGT to assign V, D and J genes. Out-of-frame and stop-codon sequences were excluded, and only productive TCRbeta rearrangements were used in downstream analyses. Clonality was computed as one minus Shannon entropy normalized by the log of the number of unique productive sequences. Fisher's exact test with Benjamini-Hochberg correction, at a threshold of adjusted p below 0.01, was used to find clones that differed between time points or between blood and tumor. The table was pulled from immuneACCESS by TCRdb, which kept in-frame rearrangements only. Such tables lose some clones; where checked, under half of the loss comes from unresolved V genes, and the rest has no known cause. V, J and clone size were drawn from that table, and D and trimming were deduced from the DNA. The sample table contains about 100,000 clones; only one count was recorded for 91% of them. Almost 0.95% of the sample is held by the ten biggest clonotypes.

The cohort comprised 25 to 30 patients with locally advanced or metastatic urothelial carcinoma treated at Memorial Sloan Kettering on a trial protocol. Peripheral blood mononuclear cells were collected from each patient pretreatment and during treatment, giving between 1 and 8 total time points per patient. The Qiagen DNeasy Blood extraction kit was used to purify genomic DNA from total PBMCs and from tumor samples. PBMCs were collected pretreatment and during treatment, and were isolated and stored as previously described. A word on this clone: It has no known antigen specificity. Per-nucleotide qualities are absent, and no much larger clonotype sits a single base away.

Trimming costs V 6 bases and J 5 bases, and their ends lie 11 bases apart. Reading from cysteine to phenylalanine, the CDR3 counts 13 amino acids. Just CDR3 DNA is preserved here, 39 bases in frame from base 1. CDR1 is given as LNHDA and CDR2 as SQIVND, both from the germline V gene (reference sequence). This TCR came from a woman of 80 years or more with urothelial cancer. Sequencing used PBMCs, obtained around atezolizumab (anti-PD-L1) treatment. The chain was built from TRBV19 and TRBJ1-5; the best D guess is TRBD1, with 6 bases matching. The CDR3 reads as follows: CASSPGGHQPQHF. The sequenced DNA is TGTGCCAGTAGCCCGGGGGGGCATCAGCCCCAGCATTTT.